These 13 T cell receptor beta chains were sequenced from one sample in a study of blood T cell repertoires in COVID-19. Assay: immunoSEQ multiplex PCR; the TCRdb copy retains only in-frame clones and omits some. The sample has 150,000 to 200,000 clones, around 81% seen once. Material: PBMCs or T cells enriched from blood (not recorded which). These receptors all come from a man aged 40-55 years who had recovered from COVID-19.

This clone has at least ten counts. The rearrangement joins TRBV11-2 to TRBJ1-1, with a possible D match to TRBD1 (5 bases). The CDR3 is 14 residues long. CDR1 is SGHAT, CDR2 FQNNGV, per germline. V dropped 7 bases and J dropped 6 bases, with 18 bases sitting between them. The CDR3 bases are TGTGCCAGCACCTCGGGCGGGGCAAAGGCTGAAGCTTTCTTT. Translation: CASTSGGAKAEAFF.

The rearrangement joins TRBV9 to TRBJ1-4, with D maybe TRBD1 (6 bases). The CDR3 covers 15 residues. The germline V gene has CDR1 SGDLS and CDR2 YYNGEE. V was clipped by 4 bases and J by 6 bases, with 16 bases between them. The CDR3 loop reads CASSPRQASDEKLFF. The CDR3 region has the DNA TGTGCCAGCAGCCCGCGACAGGCGTCCGATGAAAAACTGTTTTTT.

This chain uses TRBV3-1 (or the pseudogene TRBV3-2) with TRBJ1-1; weak D call: TRBD1 (6 bases). The V and J ends lost 6 bases and 5 bases respectively, with 13 bases between them. CDR1 is LGHDT and CDR2 is YNNKEL in the germline V gene (reference sequence). The CDR3 sequence is 13 residues long. CDR3 nucleotides: TGTGCCAGCAGGGGAGGGGGGGAGACTGAAGCTTTCTTT. Amino acids: CASRGGGETEAFF.

This clone was counted once. This chain connects TRBV6-5 to TRBJ2-2, with TRBD2 identical over 9 bases. V dropped 2 bases and J dropped 4; count of bases not matched to a gene: 5. The CDR3 consists of 16 residues. Germline lookup yields CDR1 MNHEY and CDR2 SVGAGI. CDR3 in amino acids: CASSYAPSGVTGELFF. The CDR3 DNA reads TGTGCCAGCAGTTACGCCCCTAGCGGGGTCACCGGGGAGCTGTTTTTT.

The chain carries TRBV3-1 (or the pseudogene TRBV3-2) and TRBJ2-1, with TRBD2 identical over 15 bases. This CDR3 contains 17 residues. The junction had 5 bases not matched to a gene; V was cut back by 4 bases and J by 4 bases. Germline assignment: CDR1 LGHDT and CDR2 YNNKEL (reference sequence). The CDR3 nucleotides read TGTGCCAGCAGCCTTCCCGGGACTAGCGGGGGGTACAATGAGCAGTTCTTC. Translation: CASSLPGTSGGYNEQFF.

V gene TRBV6-5 combines with J gene TRBJ1-2; D perhaps matches TRBD1 (5 bases). The CDR3 consists of 14 residues. Between the trimmed V and J ends, which lost 4 bases and 0 bases, there was a span of 9 bases. In germline, CDR1 is MNHEY, CDR2 SVGAGI. The CDR3 sequence is CASSWRQSNYGYTF. CDR3 nucleotide sequence: TGTGCCAGCAGTTGGAGACAGTCTAACTATGGCTACACCTTC.

J is TRBJ1-5 and V is TRBV19, with TRBD1 identical over 8 bases. This CDR3 is 14 amino acids long. Germline trimming cut 5 bases from V and 6 bases from J; bases unmatched to any gene: 6. Germline assignment: CDR1 LNHDA and CDR2 SQIVND (reference sequence). The CDR3: CASSRGQGGQPQHF. DNA of the CDR3: TGTGCCAGTAGTCGAGGACAGGGCGGTCAGCCCCAGCATTTT.

The gene calls are TRBV14 and TRBJ1-2, with unresolved D. Trimming stripped 4 bases from V and 6 bases from J, with 12 bases between. The CDR3 covers 13 residues. CDR1 is SGHDN and CDR2 is FVKESK in the germline V gene. The CDR3 DNA follows: TGTGCCAGCAGCCTAGCGGGAAGCGATGGCTACACCTTC. Its protein product is CASSLAGSDGYTF. The full variable domain, completed using reference TRBV14 and TRBJ1-2, is EAGVTQFPSHSVIEKGQTVTLRCDPISGHDNLYWYRRVMGKEIKFLLHFVKESKQDESGMPNNRFLAERTGGTYSTLKVQPAELEDSGVYFCASSLAGSDGYTFGSGTRLTVV.

The CDR3 reads CATNPRRAGIPNEQFF. The DNA for the CDR3 is TGTGCCACCAATCCTCGCCGAGCGGGGATTCCTAATGAGCAGTTCTTC. This chain connects TRBV15 to TRBJ2-1; 7 bases are a match to TRBD2. This CDR3 contains 16 residues. Germline V gene sequence: CDR1 LNHNV, CDR2 YYDKDF (reference sequence). V trimming: 7 bases; J trimming: 7 bases; junction bases outside the gene matches: 16.

The chain carries TRBV2 and TRBJ2-1; D remains unclear. Per germline, CDR1 SNHLY and CDR2 FYNNEI. Between the trimmed V and J ends, which lost 7 bases and 10 bases, there was a span of 8 bases. There are 10 residues in the CDR3. The DNA for the CDR3 is TGTGCCAGCACGATCGGGGAGCAGTTCTTC. This encodes CASTIGEQFF.

The chain couples TRBV6-5 to TRBJ1-1; D remains unclear. CDR1 and CDR2 from the germline V gene are MNHEY and SVGAGI. Trimming took 0 bases from V and 6 from J, leaving 8 bases between them. The CDR3 covers 13 residues. CDR3 sequence reads: CASSYSFGSEAFF. Here the CDR3 DNA reads TGTGCCAGCAGTTACTCTTTTGGCTCTGAAGCTTTCTTT.

This chain uses TRBV6-5 with TRBJ2-1; 7 bases agree with TRBD1. The CDR3 contains 15 residues. The V and J ends lost 1 base and 3 bases, in that order; junction bases with no gene match: 3. Germline CDR1 and CDR2: MNHEY and SVGAGI. The CDR3 spells CASSYFGDSYNEQFF. The CDR3 bases are TGTGCCAGCAGTTACTTCGGGGACAGCTACAATGAGCAGTTCTTC.

This clone was observed a handful of times. This chain links TRBV5-4 with TRBJ2-1, with 11 bases identical to TRBD1. V lost 5 bases and J lost 8; bases outside the gene matches: 9. The CDR3 has 15 amino acids. CDR1 SGHNT and CDR2 YYREEE come from the germline V gene (reference sequence). CDR3 sequence (DNA): TGTGCCAGCAGTCCCGGACAGGGGGCTTGGTATGAGCAGTTCTTC. It translates to CASSPGQGAWYEQFF.